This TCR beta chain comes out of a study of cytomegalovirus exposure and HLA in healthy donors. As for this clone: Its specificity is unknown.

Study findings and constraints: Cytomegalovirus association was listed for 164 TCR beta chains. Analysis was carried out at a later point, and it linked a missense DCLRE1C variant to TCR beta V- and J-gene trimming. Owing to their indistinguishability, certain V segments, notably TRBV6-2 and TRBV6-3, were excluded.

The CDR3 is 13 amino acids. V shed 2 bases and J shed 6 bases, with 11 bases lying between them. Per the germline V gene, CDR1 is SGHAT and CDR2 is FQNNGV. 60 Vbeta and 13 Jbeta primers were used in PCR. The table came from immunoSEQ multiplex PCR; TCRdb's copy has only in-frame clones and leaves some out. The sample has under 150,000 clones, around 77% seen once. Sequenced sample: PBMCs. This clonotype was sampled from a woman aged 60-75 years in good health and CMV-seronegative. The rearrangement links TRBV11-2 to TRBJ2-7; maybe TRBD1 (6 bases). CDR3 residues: CASSLLQGVEQYF. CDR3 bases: TGTGCCAGCAGCTTACTACAGGGCGTCGAGCAGTACTTC.